The sequence of this T cell receptor (beta chain) was determined in a study of blood T cell repertoires in COVID-19. About the study: From the United States, Italy and Spain came samples of acute and convalescent COVID-19. PBMCs, B-cell-depleted T cells, or T cells provided the cDNA or gDNA that made up the material.

Source study methods: Reference gene primer amplification yielded estimated nucleated cell counts. Sequenced by immunoSEQ multiplex PCR; TCRdb stores in-frame clones only, minus some. The DNA was the basis for D and trimming; V, J and clone size are from that table. The data hold tens of thousands of clones, with about 87% observed a single time. Looked up from germline, CDR1 is SGHAT and CDR2 is FQNNGV. CDR3 length equals 12 residues. V dropped 5 bases and J dropped 5 bases, with 9 bases sitting between them. V is TRBV11-2 and J is TRBJ1-1, with D perhaps TRBD1 (5 bases). The sequencing sample was made of peripheral blood. The sequence derives from a human donor in a cohort sampled during active COVID-19. For the CDR3, the DNA is TGTGCCAGCAGCCAGGGTTCAACTGAAGCTTTCTTT. This codes for CASSQGSTEAFF.